The 26 T cell receptor beta chains listed next were all sequenced from one sample in a study of T-cell memory formation after mild COVID-19. Each CDR3 protein gets one entry after TCRdb re-called the 5' RACE reads with MiXCR. Of a few hundred thousand distinct CDR3 sequences listed, about a sixth are singletons. The sample was PBMCs or a T cell subset sorted from them (not recorded which). Receptors were obtained from a man younger than 35 who had mild COVID-19 (a few samples of this study predate the infection). Cell type and time point are not known.

The chain is built from TRBV9 and TRBJ2-6; TRBD2 is a possible D gene (5 bases). Per the germline V gene, CDR1 is SGDLS and CDR2 is YYNGEE. The germline V and J ends were trimmed by 0 bases and 0 bases, with 7 bases remaining between them. The CDR3 has 16 amino acids. The CDR3 here is CASSVGGGSGANVLTF. As DNA, the CDR3 is TGTGCCAGCAGCGTAGGCGGAGGCTCTGGGGCCAACGTCCTGACTTTC. Drawing the rest from reference TRBV9 and TRBJ2-6, the complete variable domain is DSGVTQTPKHLITATGQRVTLRCSPRSGDLSVYWYQQSLDQGLQFLIQYYNGEERAKGNILERFSAQQFPDLHSELNLSSLELGDSALYFCASSVGGGSGANVLTFGAGSRLTVL.

This clonotype was seen a handful of times. The chain couples TRBV9 to TRBJ1-6; D unresolved. The CDR3 extends over 15 amino acids. The germline gives CDR1 SGDLS, CDR2 YYNGEE. Trimming left V 4 bases short and J 7 bases short, with 15 bases between. CDR3 nucleotide sequence: TGTGCCAGCAGCTCTCGGGCGGTGGGGAATTCACCCCTCCACTTT. Amino acid sequence: CASSSRAVGNSPLHF.

The J gene is TRBJ1-3, the V gene TRBV9, with D perhaps TRBD1 (6 bases). The CDR3 runs 15 residues. Trimming shortened V by 4 bases and J by 0 bases, and 11 bases separated the two germline ends. Germline V lookup: CDR1 SGDLS, CDR2 YYNGEE. CDR3 DNA sequence: TGTGCCAGCAGCATTGAGACAGGCTCTGGAAACACCATATATTTT. Amino acid sequence: CASSIETGSGNTIYF.

This clonotype was found a few times. The chain carries TRBV12-3 or TRBV12-4 and TRBJ2-1, with a weak D call TRBD2 (6 bases). The CDR3 extends over 13 amino acids. V was cut by 8 bases and J by 7 bases, with 15 bases left in between. CDR3 DNA: TGTGCCAGCGCCGACCCTGGAGGGAATGAGCAGTTCTTC. Translated: CASADPGGNEQFF.

This clonotype was recorded a few times. The chain combines TRBV6-6 with TRBJ2-6, with a possible D match to TRBD2 (6 bases). V lost 10 bases and J 0 bases, leaving 19 bases between the germline ends. Looked up from germline, CDR1 is MNHNY and CDR2 is SVGAGI (reference sequence). This CDR3 contains 17 residues. The CDR3 DNA follows: TGTGCCATCTATCTCGGGGGAAAACCCTCTGGGGCCAACGTCCTGACTTTC. Amino acids: CAIYLGGKPSGANVLTF.

The chain joins TRBV10-3 to TRBJ1-1; 11 bases fit TRBD1. This CDR3 is built from 14 residues. With V trimmed by 6 bases and J by 6 bases, 6 bases remained unmatched. In germline, CDR1 is ENHRY, CDR2 SYGVKD. The CDR3 loop reads CAIRRGQGVPEAFF. CDR3 nucleotide sequence: TGTGCCATCAGACGGGGACAGGGGGTCCCTGAAGCTTTCTTT.

This clonotype was observed many times. The chain couples TRBV20-1 to TRBJ2-5; the match to TRBD2 covers 12 bases. Germline CDR1 and CDR2: DFQATT and SNEGSKA (reference sequence). With V trimmed by 5 bases and J by 3 bases, 7 bases remained unmatched. The CDR3 is 15 amino acids. The CDR3 DNA reads as TGCAGTGCTGGCAAGTGGACTAGCGGGGAAGAGACCCAGTACTTC. Translation gives CSAGKWTSGEETQYF.

This clonotype was recorded at least ten times. V is TRBV10-1 and J is TRBJ2-2; D might be TRBD2 (6 bases). Germline CDR1 and CDR2: WNHNN and SYGVQD (reference sequence). The ends were cut back, 3 bases at V and 5 bases at J, with 13 bases in the middle. The CDR3 loop spans 15 amino acids. This chain's CDR3 is CASSDAGSRTGELFF. The CDR3 nucleotides are TGCGCCAGCAGTGACGCGGGATCTCGGACCGGGGAGCTGTTTTTT.

The rearrangement uses TRBV5-1 and TRBJ1-1; D may be TRBD1 (6 bases). Germline CDR1 SGHRS, CDR2 YFSETQ. Trimming left V 4 bases short and J 5 bases short, with 18 bases between. The CDR3 runs 15 residues. The CDR3 nucleotides are TGCGCCAGCAGCCCCATTGGGGGGGCAGGAACTGAAGCTTTCTTT. Translating it yields CASSPIGGAGTEAFF.

As for this clonotype: One end of the junction fails to match germline, which may point to a read error. The chain couples TRBV28 to TRBJ1-1, with D perhaps TRBD1 (6 bases). Germline V gene data show CDR1 as MDHEN and CDR2 as SYDVKM. The CDR3 totals 15 residues. This CDR3 reads CASSARGGGNTEAFF. CDR3 DNA sequence: TGTGCCAGCAGTGCCCGCGGGGGGGGCAACACTGAAGCATTCTTT.

This clonotype was counted only a few times. The rearrangement uses TRBV21-1 and TRBJ1-2; TRBD1 is the table's D call and was not checked against the DNA. TRBV21-1 is tagged as a pseudogene. The CDR3 extends over 14 amino acids. The CDR3 sequence is CASSKAPGMYGYTF. DNA for the CDR3: TGTGCCAGCAGCAAAGCCCCCGGGATGTATGGCTACACCTTC.

The chain employs TRBV10-3 and TRBJ2-3; 7 bases align to TRBD2. The CDR3 is 14 residues long. CDR1 and CDR2 from the germline V gene are ENHRY and SYGVKD. V was clipped by 4 bases and J by 5 bases; unmatched bases: 6. The CDR3 reads CAISVDGGGDTQYF. The DNA of the CDR3 is TGTGCCATCAGTGTTGATGGGGGGGGAGATACGCAGTATTTT.

The chain links TRBV28 to TRBJ2-2; 7 nucleotides match TRBD1. J gave up 4 bases and V 7 bases, and 6 bases lay outside the gene matches. The CDR3 totals 14 residues. Germline V CDR1 and CDR2: MDHEN, SYDVKM. CDR3 amino acids: CASKPGQSTGELFF. Written as DNA, the CDR3 is TGTGCCAGCAAGCCGGGACAGAGCACCGGGGAGCTGTTTTTT.

This clonotype was detected many times. This chain links TRBV27 with TRBJ2-5; D uncertain. The CDR3 is 14 residues long. The V end lost 4 bases, the J end lost 4 bases, and 13 bases lay between the germline ends. Germline values: CDR1 MNHEY, CDR2 SMNVEV (reference sequence). CDR3 residues: CASSSPASLETQYF. The CDR3 DNA reads as TGTGCCAGCAGTTCCCCGGCGAGCCTAGAGACCCAGTACTTC.

This clonotype was picked up a small number of times. J is TRBJ1-2 and V is TRBV12-3 or TRBV12-4; a possible D gene is TRBD1 (5 bases). With 5 bases removed from V and 6 bases from J, the gap between germline ends came to 16 bases. CDR3 length: 14 residues. CDR3 bases: TGTGCCAGCAGTCCGACCTGGGGCTATGATGGCTACACCTTC. Translating it yields CASSPTWGYDGYTF.

The J gene is TRBJ2-6, the V gene TRBV20-1; a weak D match, TRBD2 (5 bases). V shed 5 bases and J shed 6 bases, with 20 bases lying between them. This CDR3 is 16 amino acids long. The V gene's germline CDR1 is DFQATT and CDR2 SNEGSKA (reference sequence). CDR3 sequence (DNA): TGCAGTGCTTGGAGCGGCAGGCCTTTCTCGGCCAACGTCCTGACTTTC. Encoded protein: CSAWSGRPFSANVLTF.

This clonotype was observed a handful of times. The chain combines TRBV5-5 with TRBJ2-5, with 11 bases identical to TRBD2. J lost 4 bases, V lost 4 bases, and 9 bases had no gene match. Germline V CDR1 and CDR2: SGHKS, YYEKEE (reference sequence). This CDR3 has 16 residues. CDR3: CASSHNPGLAVETQYF. CDR3 DNA: TGTGCCAGCAGCCATAACCCGGGACTAGCGGTAGAGACCCAGTACTTC.

The rearrangement uses TRBV18 and TRBJ2-6; 7 bases fit TRBD1. V shed 1 base and J 4 bases; nucleotides not matched to a gene: 4. The germline V gene has CDR1 KGHSH and CDR2 LQKENI. This CDR3 spans 16 amino acids. DNA of the CDR3: TGTGCCAGCTCACCACTACAGGGGCAGGGGGCCAACGTCCTGACTTTC. This codes for CASSPLQGQGANVLTF.

This clonotype was observed a few times. This chain connects TRBV14 to TRBJ2-6; no clear D. V gave up 1 base and J gave up 1 base, with 5 bases separating them. The CDR3 contains 15 residues. Per the germline V gene, CDR1 is SGHDN and CDR2 is FVKESK. The CDR3 DNA reads TGTGCCAGCAGCCAAGGAGGATCTGGGGCCAACGTCCTGACTTTC. Its protein product is CASSQGGSGANVLTF. Drawing the rest from reference TRBV14 and TRBJ2-6, the complete variable domain is EAGVTQFPSHSVIEKGQTVTLRCDPISGHDNLYWYRRVMGKEIKFLLHFVKESKQDESGMPNNRFLAERTGGTYSTLKVQPAELEDSGVYFCASSQGGSGANVLTFGAGSRLTVL.

The table lists this clonotype with a few counts. The chain has TRBV25-1 and TRBJ2-1; no clear D. The germline V gene has CDR1 MGHDK and CDR2 SYGVNS. V lost 6 bases, J lost 12 bases, and 18 bases lay in between. The CDR3 is 13 amino acids. CDR3 sequence: CASSSAPTLGQFF. The DNA of the CDR3 is TGTGCCAGCAGCTCGGCCCCCACCCTAGGGCAGTTCTTC. The variable domain in full, completed from reference TRBV25-1 and TRBJ2-1, reads EADIYQTPRYLVIGTGKKITLECSQTMGHDKMYWYQQDPGMELHLIHYSYGVNSTEKGDLSSESTVSRIRTEHFPLTLESARPSHTSQYLCASSSAPTLGQFFGPGTRLTVL.

The chain combines TRBV7-6 with TRBJ2-2; 8 bases align to TRBD1. The CDR3 loop spans 17 amino acids. After removal of 4 bases from V and 0 bases from J, the junction contained 7 bases not matched to a gene. Germline lookup yields CDR1 SGHVS and CDR2 FNYEAQ. The CDR3 DNA reads as TGTGCCAGCAGCTCCCCCCAGGGGGCCCCGAACACCGGGGAGCTGTTTTTT. Residues: CASSSPQGAPNTGELFF.

This rearrangement joins TRBV7-2 to TRBJ1-6; D unclear. The V gene's germline CDR1 is SGHTA and CDR2 FQGNSA. Trimming pared 0 bases from V and 10 bases from J, leaving 10 bases between. This CDR3 is built from 14 residues. CDR3 nucleotides: TGTGCCAGCAGCTTAGCCGGGAGAAAGTCACCCCTCCACTTT. Translated, it gives CASSLAGRKSPLHF.

This clonotype was seen more than once but under ten times. The V and J genes are TRBV2 and TRBJ2-6; the D gene is possibly TRBD1 (6 bases). The length of the CDR3 is 16 residues. Trimming cost V 6 bases and J 0 bases, with 12 bases left between them. Germline V gives CDR1 SNHLY, CDR2 FYNNEI. CDR3 bases: TGTGCCAGCAGGGGGTGGACAGCCTCTGGGGCCAACGTCCTGACTTTC. Encoded protein: CASRGWTASGANVLTF.

This clonotype has just a few counts. The chain joins TRBV5-1 to TRBJ2-3; D gene unclear. Trimming removed 0 bases from V and 8 bases from J, with 10 bases in between. CDR1 and CDR2 from the germline V gene are SGHRS and YFSETQ. CDR3 length: 13 residues. The CDR3 here is CASSLETGGTQYF. In DNA form, the CDR3 reads TGCGCCAGCAGCTTGGAAACGGGCGGTACGCAGTATTTT. Together with reference TRBV5-1 and TRBJ2-3, the CDR3 gives the full variable domain: KAGVTQTPRYLIKTRGQQVTLSCSPISGHRSVSWYQQTPGQGLQFLFEYFSETQRNKGNFPGRFSGRQFSNSRSEMNVSTLELGDSALYLCASSLETGGTQYFGPGTRLTVL.

The V and J genes are TRBV6-5 and TRBJ1-5, with D perhaps matching TRBD1 (6 bases). Germline V gene data show CDR1 as MNHEY and CDR2 as SVGAGI. The CDR3 consists of 14 residues. V was clipped by 6 bases and J by 9 bases, with 18 bases between them. The CDR3 nucleotides are TGTGCCAGCAGACCGACAGGTTGGGCCGGGCCCCAGCATTTT. It yields the protein CASRPTGWAGPQHF.

This chain links TRBV15 with TRBJ1-2; D is perhaps TRBD1 (5 bases). V was clipped by 0 bases and J by 4 bases, with 9 bases between them. The CDR3 covers 14 residues. The germline V gene encodes CDR1 LNHNV and CDR2 YYDKDF (reference sequence). The CDR3 region is CATSRDGGAYGYTF. In DNA, the CDR3 is TGTGCCACCAGCAGAGACGGGGGAGCCTATGGCTACACCTTC.